The clone carrying this T cell receptor (beta chain) came up once. This sample includes further DNA sequences coding for the same CDR3. These data belong to a study of blood T cell repertoires in COVID-19. TCRdb's table, derived via immunoSEQ multiplex PCR, lists solely in-frame clones and lacks some. Altogether over 150,000 clones are present, around 88% being singletons, with the ten largest covering roughly 18%. CDR3 length equals 13 residues. J gave up 4 bases and V 6 bases, and 1 base lay outside the gene matches. Looked up from germline, CDR1 is LNHDA and CDR2 is SQIVND (reference sequence). This chain uses TRBV19 with TRBJ1-5, with TRBD1 matching 9 bases. The receptor comes from a woman aged 70-85 years who had recovered from COVID-19. Sequencing used peripheral blood. The DNA for the CDR3 is TGTGCCAGTAGCGGGACAGGGAATCAGCCCCAGCATTTT. This codes for CASSGTGNQPQHF. Full variable domain (outside the CDR3, taken from reference TRBV19 and TRBJ1-5): DGGITQSPKYLFRKEGQNVTLSCEQNLNHDAMYWYRQDPGQGLRLIYYSQIVNDFQKGDIAEGYSVSREKKESFPLTVTSAQKNPTAFYLCASSGTGNQPQHFGDGTRLSIL.